Shown below are 26 T cell receptor beta chains from a single sample sequenced in a study of vaccination effects on CD4 cells after COVID-19. Which antigens these TCRs recognize remains unknown. Antigen-specific CD4+ T cell clonotypes were called by their expansion after viral peptide-pool culture in ViraFEST. The authors isolated CD4+ T cells after ten to eleven days of culture. In the vaccine recipients, nucleocapsid antibodies were negative and there was no prior SARS-CoV-2 infection. TCRdb's table, derived via immunoSEQ multiplex PCR, lists solely in-frame clones and lacks some. The sample records about 41,000 clones, roughly two thirds being singletons. The sequencing used CD4+ T cells from PBMCs cultured with HCoV-OC43 spike peptides, collected before COVID-19 vaccination. The subset is: HCoV-OC43 spike overlapping peptide pool stimulation. The receptors come from a human donor who received a COVID-19 vaccine.

This clone was detected a few times. V usage is TRBV11-3 and J usage is TRBJ1-1; D unresolved. Deletions cut 1 base from V and 1 base from J, with 7 bases between. The germline CDR1 and CDR2 sequences are SGHNT and YENEEA. The CDR3 runs 14 residues. The DNA of the CDR3 is TGTGCCAGCAGCTTAGGCGGTAAGAACACTGAAGCTTTCTTT. Residues: CASSLGGKNTEAFF.

This chain connects TRBV7-9 to TRBJ2-7, with 7 bases fitting TRBD1. The CDR3 spans 13 residues. The germline gives CDR1 SEHNR, CDR2 FQNEAQ (reference sequence). The V gene end was trimmed by 8 bases and the J gene end by 2 bases; junction bases not matched to a gene: 6. The CDR3 DNA is TGTGCCAGCGATCGGACAGGTACCTACGAGCAGTACTTC. This codes for CASDRTGTYEQYF.

The chain couples TRBV10-3 to TRBJ1-5; tentatively, D is TRBD1 (5 bases). The CDR3 is made up of 13 amino acids. CDR1 is ENHRY, CDR2 SYGVKD, per germline. Trimming cost V 4 bases and J 1 base, with 5 bases left between them. The DNA for the CDR3 is TGTGCCATCAGTGGGGGGAGCAATCAGCCCCAGCATTTT. This gives the protein CAISGGSNQPQHF.

This clone has just a few counts. The chain combines TRBV10-3 with TRBJ2-1, with 13 bases fitting TRBD2. This CDR3 region has 15 residues. J lost 8 bases, V lost 5 bases, and 6 bases had no gene match. Germline values: CDR1 ENHRY, CDR2 SYGVKD. The CDR3 reads CAISMGLAGTDEQFF. CDR3 nucleotides: TGTGCCATCAGTATGGGACTAGCGGGAACCGATGAGCAGTTCTTC.

CDR3 region: CASSQDPTVGVVGNEQFF. In nucleotides, the CDR3 is TGCGCCAGCAGCCAAGATCCTACGGTGGGGGTGGTTGGGAATGAGCAGTTCTTC. The chain is built from TRBV4-3 and TRBJ2-1; D is tentatively TRBD1 or TRBD2 (5 bases each). The V gene's germline CDR1 is LGHNA and CDR2 YSLEER. Trimming shortened V by 0 bases and J by 7 bases, and 22 bases separated the two germline ends. The CDR3 contains 18 residues.

The rearrangement links TRBV2 to TRBJ2-7; the D gene is possibly TRBD1 (6 bases). Germline V gene sequence: CDR1 SNHLY, CDR2 FYNNEI. V lost 8 bases to trimming and J lost 0 bases, with 14 bases between them. This CDR3 has 14 residues. The CDR3 loop reads CASAQTGVSYEQYF. DNA of the CDR3: TGTGCCAGCGCTCAGACAGGCGTCTCCTACGAGCAGTACTTC.

In DNA, the CDR3 is TGTGCCAGTAGTCTCGGACTAGCGGGGCGCTCCTACAATGAGCAGTTCTTC. Protein product: CASSLGLAGRSYNEQFF. V is TRBV19 and J is TRBJ2-1; 12 positions match TRBD2. From germline, CDR1 is LNHDA and CDR2 SQIVND (reference sequence). The CDR3 has 17 amino acids. The trim removed 5 bases at V and 0 bases at J, leaving 5 bases unmatched.

V and J are TRBV29-1 and TRBJ1-1; D is unclear. Per germline, CDR1 SQVTM and CDR2 ANQGSEA. CDR3 length: 13 residues. Deletions cut 4 bases from V and 0 bases from J, with 9 bases between. The CDR3 sequence is CSVVGRLNTEAFF. The CDR3 nucleotides are TGCAGCGTTGTGGGAAGACTGAACACTGAAGCTTTCTTT.

This clone was counted only a few times. The chain joins TRBV4-1 to TRBJ2-1; D gene unclear. V lost 3 bases and J 5 bases, leaving 11 bases between the germline ends. This CDR3 is built from 14 residues. Germline assignment: CDR1 MGHRA and CDR2 YSYEKL. The CDR3 is CASSHTDLDNEQFF. CDR3 in DNA: TGCGCCAGCAGCCACACAGACCTGGACAATGAGCAGTTCTTC.

This clone was counted between two and nine times. The chain joins TRBV18 to TRBJ2-1, with D uncertain. Germline CDR1 reads KGHSH; CDR2 reads LQKENI. The CDR3 has 13 residues. Trimming pared 5 bases from V and 4 bases from J, leaving 9 bases between. The CDR3 spells CASSSTRYNEQFF. The CDR3 bases are TGTGCCAGCTCATCGACACGGTACAATGAGCAGTTCTTC. The whole variable domain, remainder taken from reference TRBV18 and TRBJ2-1, is NAGVMQNPRHLVRRRGQEARLRCSPMKGHSHVYWYRQLPEEGLKFMVYLQKENIIDESGMPKERFSAEFPKEGPSILRIQQVVRGDSAAYFCASSSTRYNEQFFGPGTRLTVL.

The table lists this clone with a count of one. The chain uses TRBV18 and TRBJ1-4, with D unclear. The ends were cut back, 3 bases at V and 7 bases at J, with 12 bases in the middle. Looked up from germline, CDR1 is KGHSH and CDR2 is LQKENI. The CDR3 loop spans 14 amino acids. The CDR3 DNA reads TGTGCCAGCTCACCGCCCTCCCGGATTGAAAAACTGTTTTTT. Translation gives CASSPPSRIEKLFF.

The CDR3 nucleotides read TGCAGCGTTGAAGGGGGTTCGGGACAGGGACTTTATGGCTACACCTTC. Its protein product is CSVEGGSGQGLYGYTF. This chain connects TRBV29-1 to TRBJ1-2; 9 nucleotides agree with TRBD1. The CDR3 runs 16 residues. The V gene end was trimmed by 1 base and the J gene end by 5 bases; junction bases not matched to a gene: 11. Germline CDR1 is SQVTM and CDR2 is ANQGSEA.

The CDR3 loop is CASSQVRTNTGELFF. The CDR3 bases are TGTGCCAGCAGCCAAGTTCGGACGAACACCGGGGAGCTGTTTTTT. The rearrangement joins TRBV3-1 (or the pseudogene TRBV3-2) to TRBJ2-2; D gene uncertain. Germline assignment: CDR1 LGHDT and CDR2 YNNKEL (reference sequence). CDR3 length: 15 residues. V lost 1 base to trimming and J lost 0 bases, with 6 bases between them.

In its sample, this clone is medium-sized. This chain joins TRBV7-3 and TRBJ2-7; D call uncertain. V lost 4 bases and J 5 bases, leaving 6 bases between the germline ends. This CDR3 spans 11 amino acids. Germline values: CDR1 SGHTA, CDR2 FQGTGA. The CDR3 loop is CASSSGDEQYF. In DNA, the CDR3 is TGTGCCAGCAGCTCAGGTGACGAGCAGTACTTC.

This sequence joins TRBV11-2 and TRBJ1-1; weak D call: TRBD1 (6 bases). V was cut by 2 bases and J by 3 bases, with 13 bases left in between. Germline-derived CDR1 and CDR2 are SGHAT and FQNNGV. The CDR3 totals 15 residues. The chain's CDR3 is CASSLRPDRDTEAFF. The DNA for the CDR3 is TGTGCCAGCAGCTTAAGGCCGGACAGAGACACTGAAGCTTTCTTT.

V gene TRBV19 combines with J gene TRBJ2-1; D not resolved. The CDR3 extends over 16 amino acids. V gave up 3 bases and J gave up 5 bases, with 17 bases separating them. Per the germline V gene, CDR1 is LNHDA and CDR2 is SQIVND (reference sequence). Here the CDR3 reads CASSMSSPYLDNEQFF. As DNA, the CDR3 is TGTGCCAGTAGTATGTCAAGTCCTTACCTCGACAATGAGCAGTTCTTC.

The V call is TRBV7-2, the J call TRBJ1-1; a possible D gene is TRBD1 (6 bases). The CDR3 length is 13 residues. Germline V CDR1 and CDR2: SGHTA, FQGNSA. V was trimmed by 5 bases and J by 1 base, leaving 8 bases between them. CDR3: CASSPGQNTEAFF. In DNA, the CDR3 is TGTGCCAGCAGCCCGGGACAGAACACTGAAGCTTTCTTT.

The chain couples TRBV4-2 to TRBJ2-1; 8 bases align to TRBD2. Germline loops: CDR1 LGHNA, CDR2 YNFKEQ. The junction had 11 bases not matched to a gene; V was cut back by 3 bases and J by 7 bases. The CDR3 is made up of 16 amino acids. The CDR3 region has the DNA TGTGCCAGCAGCCACGGGGGGGCTGGGGTCGCAAATGAGCAGTTCTTC. This sequence encodes CASSHGGAGVANEQFF.

This rearrangement joins TRBV5-5 to TRBJ1-2; no clear D gene. With 0 bases removed from V and 7 bases from J, the gap between germline ends came to 13 bases. The CDR3 has 14 residues. CDR1 is SGHKS, CDR2 YYEKEE, per germline (reference sequence). CDR3 nucleotide sequence: TGTGCCAGCAGCTTGGTTACGAAGGGTGGTGGCTACACCTTC. This encodes CASSLVTKGGGYTF. Full variable domain (outside the CDR3, taken from reference TRBV5-5 and TRBJ1-2): DAGVTQSPTHLIKTRGQQVTLRCSPISGHKSVSWYQQVLGQGPQFIFQYYEKEERGRGNFPDRFSARQFPNYSSELNVNALLLGDSALYLCASSLVTKGGGYTFGSGTRLTVV.

J is TRBJ2-1 and V is TRBV15, with 7 bases that match TRBD2. The CDR3 is 13 residues long. Germline V gives CDR1 LNHNV, CDR2 YYDKDF (reference sequence). Trimming at V came to 3 bases and at J to 8 bases, leaving 4 bases not matched to a gene. CDR3 DNA: TGTGCCACCAGCAGTCGACTAGCCGATGAGCAGTTCTTC. Protein product: CATSSRLADEQFF.

This clone was seen a few times. The chain uses TRBV10-3 and TRBJ2-3, with 10 bases fitting TRBD1. CDR3 length equals 16 residues. Germline V gives CDR1 ENHRY, CDR2 SYGVKD. The trim removed 5 bases at V and 5 bases at J, leaving 10 bases unmatched. CDR3 bases: TGTGCCATCAGTTCCCGAGGACAGGGGGGGGGAGATACGCAGTATTTT. Translation gives CAISSRGQGGGDTQYF.

The chain links TRBV3-1 (or the pseudogene TRBV3-2) to TRBJ2-5, with D unresolved. Per the germline V gene, CDR1 is LGHDT and CDR2 is YNNKEL (reference sequence). The CDR3 runs to 11 residues. Deletions cut 1 base from V and 4 bases from J, with 1 base between. Here the CDR3 reads CASSQVETQYF. The CDR3 coding sequence is TGTGCCAGCAGCCAAGTAGAGACCCAGTACTTC.

In regard to this clone: At one of its ends the junction is not consistent with the germline gene, which may arise from a read error. J is TRBJ2-5 and V is TRBV7-7, with D possibly TRBD2 on 5 matching bases. This CDR3 comprises 15 residues. Germline V lookup: CDR1 SSHAT, CDR2 FNYEAQ (reference sequence). CDR3 region: CASSLETGWGETQYF. The CDR3 region has the DNA TGTGCTAGCAGCTTAGAGACGGGATGGGGAGAGACCCAGTACTTC.

The chain carries TRBV5-8 and TRBJ2-5, with a possible D match to TRBD2 (5 bases). Germline assignment: CDR1 SGHTS and CDR2 YDEGEE. CDR3 length: 15 amino acids. V was clipped by 6 bases and J by 1 base, with 16 bases between them. The DNA for the CDR3 is TGTGCCAGCAATCGGAGGAAGTCGCTCCAAGAGACCCAGTACTTC. Amino acid sequence: CASNRRKSLQETQYF.

The genes are TRBV29-1 and TRBJ1-1; tentatively, D is TRBD1 (6 bases). The CDR3 totals 13 residues. Trimming removed 2 bases from V and 5 bases from J, with 12 bases in between. From germline, CDR1 is SQVTM and CDR2 ANQGSEA. CDR3 region: CSVEQGSGTEAFF. The DNA of the CDR3 is TGCAGCGTTGAACAGGGGTCAGGGACTGAAGCTTTCTTT.

This sequence joins TRBV30 and TRBJ1-2, with D possibly TRBD1 on 5 matching bases. The CDR3 runs to 14 residues. V gave up 1 base and J gave up 6 bases, with 15 bases separating them. Germline V CDR1 and CDR2: GTSNPN, SVGIG (reference sequence). CDR3 nucleotides: TGTGCCTGGAGTGGGGCAGGGAAATTAAATGGCTACACCTTC. Protein product: CAWSGAGKLNGYTF.